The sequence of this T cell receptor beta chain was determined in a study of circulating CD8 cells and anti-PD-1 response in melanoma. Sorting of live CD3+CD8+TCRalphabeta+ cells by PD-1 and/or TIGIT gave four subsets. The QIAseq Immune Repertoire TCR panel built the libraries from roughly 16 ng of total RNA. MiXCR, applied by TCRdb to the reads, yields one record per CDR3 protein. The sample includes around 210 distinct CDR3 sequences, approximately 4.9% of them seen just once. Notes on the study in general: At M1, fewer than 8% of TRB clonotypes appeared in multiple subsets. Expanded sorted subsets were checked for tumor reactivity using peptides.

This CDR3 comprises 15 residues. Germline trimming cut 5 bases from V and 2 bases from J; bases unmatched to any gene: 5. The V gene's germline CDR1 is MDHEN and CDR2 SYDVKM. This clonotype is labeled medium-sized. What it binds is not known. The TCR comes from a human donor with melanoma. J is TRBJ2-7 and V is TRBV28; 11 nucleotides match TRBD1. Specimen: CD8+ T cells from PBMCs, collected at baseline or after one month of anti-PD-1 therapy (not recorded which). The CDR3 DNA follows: TGTGCCAGCAGTCCAGGGACAGGGGGGACCTACGAGCAGTACTTC. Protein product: CASSPGTGGTYEQYF. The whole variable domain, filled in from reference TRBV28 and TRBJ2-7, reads DVKVTQSSRYLVKRTGEKVFLECVQDMDHENMFWYRQDPGLGLRLIYFSYDVKMKEKGDIPEGYSVSREKKERFSLILESASTNQTSMYLCASSPGTGGTYEQYFGPGTRLTVT.